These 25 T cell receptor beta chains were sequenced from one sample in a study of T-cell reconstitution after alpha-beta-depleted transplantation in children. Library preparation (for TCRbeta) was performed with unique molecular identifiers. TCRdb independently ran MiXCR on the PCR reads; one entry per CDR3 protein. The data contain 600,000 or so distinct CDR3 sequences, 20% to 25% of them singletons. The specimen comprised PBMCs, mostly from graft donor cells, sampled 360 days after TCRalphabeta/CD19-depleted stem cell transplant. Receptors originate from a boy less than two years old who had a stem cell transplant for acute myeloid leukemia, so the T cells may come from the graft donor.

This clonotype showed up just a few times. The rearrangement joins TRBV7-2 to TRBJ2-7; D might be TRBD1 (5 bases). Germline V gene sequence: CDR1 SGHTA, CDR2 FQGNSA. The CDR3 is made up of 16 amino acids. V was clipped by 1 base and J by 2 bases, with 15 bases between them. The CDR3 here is CASSLVRQGRTYEQYF. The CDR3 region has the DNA TGTGCCAGCAGCTTAGTTCGGCAGGGTCGAACCTACGAGCAGTACTTC.

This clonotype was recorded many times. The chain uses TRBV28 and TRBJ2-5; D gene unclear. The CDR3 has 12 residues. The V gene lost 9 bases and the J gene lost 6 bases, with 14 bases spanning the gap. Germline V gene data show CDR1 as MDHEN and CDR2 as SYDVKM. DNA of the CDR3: TGTGCCAGTTCGTTTCGGAGCCAGACCCAGTACTTC. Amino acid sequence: CASSFRSQTQYF.

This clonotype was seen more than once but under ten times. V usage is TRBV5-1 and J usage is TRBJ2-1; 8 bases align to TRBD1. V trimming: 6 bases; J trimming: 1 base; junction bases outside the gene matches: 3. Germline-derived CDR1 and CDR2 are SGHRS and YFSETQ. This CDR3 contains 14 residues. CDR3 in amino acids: CASKDRESYNEQFF. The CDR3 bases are TGCGCCAGCAAGGACAGGGAATCCTACAATGAGCAGTTCTTC.

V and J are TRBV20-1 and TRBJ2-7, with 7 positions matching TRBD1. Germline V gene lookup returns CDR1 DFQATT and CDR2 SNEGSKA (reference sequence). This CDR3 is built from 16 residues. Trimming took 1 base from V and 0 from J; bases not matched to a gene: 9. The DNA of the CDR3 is TGCAGTGCTAGAGCAGTCCCGGGACAGACCTCCTACGAGCAGTACGTC. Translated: CSARAVPGQTSYEQYV.

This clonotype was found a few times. CDR3 DNA sequence: TGTGCCAGCAGAGAAACCGGGACAGGGGCCGAGCAGTTCTTC. Its protein product is CASRETGTGAEQFF. The V and J genes are TRBV25-1 and TRBJ2-1; 10 bases line up with TRBD1. The CDR3 covers 14 residues. Germline lookup yields CDR1 MGHDK and CDR2 SYGVNS. J gave up 10 bases and V 6 bases, and 9 bases lay outside the gene matches.

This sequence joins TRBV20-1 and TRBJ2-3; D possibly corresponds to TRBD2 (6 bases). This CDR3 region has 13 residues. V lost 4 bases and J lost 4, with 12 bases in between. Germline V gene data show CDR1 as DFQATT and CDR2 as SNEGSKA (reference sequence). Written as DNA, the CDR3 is TGCAGTGCTAACACCCCGGGGGCAGATACGCAGTATTTT. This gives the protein CSANTPGADTQYF.

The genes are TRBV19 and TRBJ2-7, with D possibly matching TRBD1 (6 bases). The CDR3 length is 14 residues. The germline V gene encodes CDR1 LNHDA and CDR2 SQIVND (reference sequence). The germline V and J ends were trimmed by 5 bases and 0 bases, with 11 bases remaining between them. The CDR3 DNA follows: TGTGCCAGTAGTCCGGACAGCCTCTCCTACGAGCAGTACGTC. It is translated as CASSPDSLSYEQYV.

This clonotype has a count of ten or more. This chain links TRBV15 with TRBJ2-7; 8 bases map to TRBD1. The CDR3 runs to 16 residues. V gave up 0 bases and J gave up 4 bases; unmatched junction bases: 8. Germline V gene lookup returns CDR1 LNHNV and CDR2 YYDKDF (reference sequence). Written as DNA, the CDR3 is TGTGCCACCAGCAGAGATCGGAACAGGGGGTTGTACGAGCAGTACTTC. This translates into CATSRDRNRGLYEQYF.

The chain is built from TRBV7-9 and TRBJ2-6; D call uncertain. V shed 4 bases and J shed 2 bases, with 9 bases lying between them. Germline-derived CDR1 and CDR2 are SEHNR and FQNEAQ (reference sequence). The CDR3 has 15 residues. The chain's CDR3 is CASSSWVAGANVLTF. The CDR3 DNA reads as TGTGCCAGCAGCTCCTGGGTTGCTGGGGCCAACGTCCTGACTTTC.

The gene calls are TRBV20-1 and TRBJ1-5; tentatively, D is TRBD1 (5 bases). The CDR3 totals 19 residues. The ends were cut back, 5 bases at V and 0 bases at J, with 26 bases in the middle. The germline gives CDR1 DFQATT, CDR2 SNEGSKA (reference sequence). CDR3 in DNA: TGCAGTGCTCGCAGACTCAGCCTCCGGGACGGAACTAGCAATCAGCCCCAGCATTTT. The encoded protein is CSARRLSLRDGTSNQPQHF.

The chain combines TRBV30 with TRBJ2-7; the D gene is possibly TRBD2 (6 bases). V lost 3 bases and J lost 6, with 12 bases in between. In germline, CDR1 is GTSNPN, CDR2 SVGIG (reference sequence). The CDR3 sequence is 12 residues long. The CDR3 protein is CAWSPVGGEQYF. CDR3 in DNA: TGTGCCTGGAGCCCAGTCGGGGGCGAGCAGTACTTC. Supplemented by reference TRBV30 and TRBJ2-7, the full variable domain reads SQTIHQWPATLVQPVGSPLSLECTVEGTSNPNLYWYRQAAGRGLQLLFYSVGIGQISSEVPQNLSASRPQDRQFILSSKKLLLSDSGFYLCAWSPVGGEQYFGPGTRLTVT.

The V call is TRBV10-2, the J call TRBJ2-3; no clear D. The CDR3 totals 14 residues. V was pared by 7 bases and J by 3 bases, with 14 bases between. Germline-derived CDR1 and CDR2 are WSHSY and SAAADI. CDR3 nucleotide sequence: TGCGCCAGCAAACCCAGAAAGGGAACAGATACGCAGTATTTT. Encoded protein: CASKPRKGTDTQYF.

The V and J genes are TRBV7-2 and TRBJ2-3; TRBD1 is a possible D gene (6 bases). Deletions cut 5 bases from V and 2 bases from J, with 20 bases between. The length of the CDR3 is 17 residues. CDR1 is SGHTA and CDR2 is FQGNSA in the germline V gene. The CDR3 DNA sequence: TGTGCCAGCAGCGTACAGTCCGGGACAACCGACACAGATACGCAGTATTTT. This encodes CASSVQSGTTDTDTQYF.

The chain's CDR3 is CASSLWSLDYSPLHF. The CDR3 DNA sequence: TGTGCCAGCAGTTTATGGTCTCTAGACTATTCACCCCTCCACTTT. The J gene is TRBJ1-6, the V gene TRBV28, with D hard to call. The CDR3 runs to 15 residues. The germline V gene encodes CDR1 MDHEN and CDR2 SYDVKM. Trimming cost V 0 bases and J 8 bases, with 11 bases left between them.

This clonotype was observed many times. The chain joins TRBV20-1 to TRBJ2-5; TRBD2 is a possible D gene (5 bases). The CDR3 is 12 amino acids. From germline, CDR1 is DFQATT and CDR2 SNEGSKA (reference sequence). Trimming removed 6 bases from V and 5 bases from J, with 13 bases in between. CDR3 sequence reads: CSATTTRETQYF. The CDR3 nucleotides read TGCAGTGCCACGACTACTCGGGAGACCCAGTACTTC.

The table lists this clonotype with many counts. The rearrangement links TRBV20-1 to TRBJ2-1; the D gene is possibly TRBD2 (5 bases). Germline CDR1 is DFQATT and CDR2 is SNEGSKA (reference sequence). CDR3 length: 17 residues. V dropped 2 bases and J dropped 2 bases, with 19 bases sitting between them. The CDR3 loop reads CSARSFGYGLTYNEQFF. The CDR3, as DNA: TGCAGTGCTAGATCCTTCGGCTATGGACTGACCTACAATGAGCAGTTCTTC.

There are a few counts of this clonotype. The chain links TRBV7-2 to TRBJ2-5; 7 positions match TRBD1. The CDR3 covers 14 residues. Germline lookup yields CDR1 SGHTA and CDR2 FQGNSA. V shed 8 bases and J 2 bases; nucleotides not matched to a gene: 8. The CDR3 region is CASCLWTGQETQYF. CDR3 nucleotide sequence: TGTGCCAGCTGCCTTTGGACAGGTCAAGAGACCCAGTACTTC.

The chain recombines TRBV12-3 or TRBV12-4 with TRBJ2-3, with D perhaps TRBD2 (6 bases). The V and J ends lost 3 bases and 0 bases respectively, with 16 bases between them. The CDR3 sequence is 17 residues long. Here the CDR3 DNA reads TGTGCCAGCAGTTTGGAGAGCGGTGGGACTAGCACAGATACGCAGTATTTT. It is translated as CASSLESGGTSTDTQYF.

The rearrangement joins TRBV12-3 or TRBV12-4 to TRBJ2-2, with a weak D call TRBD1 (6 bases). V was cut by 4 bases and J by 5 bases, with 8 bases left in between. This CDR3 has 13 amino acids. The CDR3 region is CASSYRVTGELFF. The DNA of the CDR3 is TGTGCCAGCAGTTACAGGGTTACCGGGGAGCTGTTTTTT.

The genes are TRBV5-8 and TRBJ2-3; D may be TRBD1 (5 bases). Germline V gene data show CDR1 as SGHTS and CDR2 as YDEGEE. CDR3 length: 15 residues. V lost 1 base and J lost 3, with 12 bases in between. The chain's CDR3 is CASSLWSRATDTQYF. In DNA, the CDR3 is TGTGCCAGCAGCTTGTGGTCCAGGGCGACAGATACGCAGTATTTT.

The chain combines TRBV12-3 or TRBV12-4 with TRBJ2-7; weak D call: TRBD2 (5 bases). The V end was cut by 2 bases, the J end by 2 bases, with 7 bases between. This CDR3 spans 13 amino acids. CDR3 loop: CASSLSGAYEQYV. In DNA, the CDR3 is TGTGCCAGCAGTTTATCCGGGGCCTACGAGCAGTACGTC.

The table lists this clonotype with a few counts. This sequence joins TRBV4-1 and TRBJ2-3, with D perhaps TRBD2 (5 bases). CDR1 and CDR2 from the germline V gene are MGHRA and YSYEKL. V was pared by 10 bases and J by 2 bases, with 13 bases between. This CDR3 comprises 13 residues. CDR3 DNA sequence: TGCGCCACATCCCTACTAGTCACAGATACGCAGTATTTT. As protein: CATSLLVTDTQYF.

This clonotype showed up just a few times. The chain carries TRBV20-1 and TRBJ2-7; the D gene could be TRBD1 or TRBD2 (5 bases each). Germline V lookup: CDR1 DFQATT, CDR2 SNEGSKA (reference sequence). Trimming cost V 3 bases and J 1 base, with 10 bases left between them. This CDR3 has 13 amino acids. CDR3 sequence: CSARGTRSYEQYV. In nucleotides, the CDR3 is TGCAGTGCTAGGGGGACCCGTTCCTACGAGCAGTACGTC.

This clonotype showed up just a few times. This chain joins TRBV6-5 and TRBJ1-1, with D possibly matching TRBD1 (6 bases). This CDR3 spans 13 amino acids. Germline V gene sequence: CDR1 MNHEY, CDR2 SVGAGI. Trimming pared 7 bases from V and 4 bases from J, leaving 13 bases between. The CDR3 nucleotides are TGTGCCAGCACGTTACAGGGAAGCACTGAAGCTTTCTTT. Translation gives CASTLQGSTEAFF.

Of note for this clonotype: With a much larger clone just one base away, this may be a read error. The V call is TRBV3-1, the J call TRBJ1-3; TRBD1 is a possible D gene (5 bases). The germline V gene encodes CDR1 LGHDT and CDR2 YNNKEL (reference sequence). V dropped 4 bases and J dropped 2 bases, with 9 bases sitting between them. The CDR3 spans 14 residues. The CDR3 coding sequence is TGTGCCAGCAGCCCCACAGGCCCTGGAAACACCATATATTTT. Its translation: CASSPTGPGNTIYF.